This TCR beta chain was retrieved from a study of T cell responses to AZD1222 COVID-19 vaccine. The study's findings and limits: Recipients of two AZD1222 doses showed rising Spike-specific TCR breadth and depth.

A note on this clone: What it binds is not known.

Trimming pared 2 bases from V and 5 bases from J, leaving 4 bases between. The CDR3 covers 12 residues. CDR1 LGHDT and CDR2 YNNKEL come from the germline V gene (reference sequence). Second doses were pooled across both intervals (about 4 or about 12 weeks). The repertoire was sequenced with immunoSEQ multiplex PCR; TCRdb's copy has only in-frame clones and lacks some. The sample lists some 79,000 clones, approximately 83% occurring once. This specimen was peripheral blood, taken 28 days after the second AZD1222 dose. This clonotype originated in an adult who received the AZD1222 COVID-19 vaccine. This chain connects TRBV3-1 (or the pseudogene TRBV3-2) to TRBJ1-5; no clear D gene. CDR3 region: CASSQRDQPQHF. CDR3 sequence (DNA): TGTGCCAGCAGCCAACGAGATCAGCCCCAGCATTTT.